This is a list of T cell receptor beta chains from one sample in a study of blood T cell repertoires in COVID-19. Profiling relied on immunoSEQ multiplex PCR, and the TCRdb table lists in-frame clones only, not all of them. The table lists approximately 46,000 clones, about 91% of them singletons. Sequencing was performed on peripheral blood. The origin of the receptors is a human donor in a cohort sampled during active COVID-19. Both conserved end residues are part of each CDR3. D genes are given only for firm matches. Some rows have no size entry. The others give once, few or many, or a class for an expanded clone.

size: once; V: TRBV4-1; D: .; J: TRBJ2-7; DNA: TGCGCCAGCAGCCAAAAGGCCCTGGGCGGTAGCGGTCTTCCCTACGAGCAGTACTTC; CDR3: CASSQKALGGSGLPYEQYF
size: once; V: TRBV3-1/TRBV3-2; D: .; J: TRBJ2-2; DNA: TGTGCCAGCAGCCCCATTACTACGACGAACACCGGGGAGCTGTTTTTT; CDR3: CASSPITTTNTGELFF
size: .; V: TRBV3-1/TRBV3-2; D: TRBD1; J: TRBJ1-1; DNA: TGTGCCAGCAGCCAGGGATTCGGGACAGGAGCGTCTCTTGAAGCTTTCTTT; CDR3: CASSQGFGTGASLEAFF
size: .; V: TRBV11-2; D: .; J: TRBJ2-7; DNA: TGTGCCAGCAGCACCGGGATCACCTTGGGTTACGAGCAGTACTTC; CDR3: CASSTGITLGYEQYF
size: .; V: TRBV11-1; D: TRBD1; J: TRBJ2-1; DNA: TGTGCCAGCAGCAACGGACAGGGAGATTTCAATGAGCAGTTCTTC; CDR3: CASSNGQGDFNEQFF
size: .; V: TRBV9; D: .; J: TRBJ2-2; DNA: TGTGCCAGCAGCGTAGGCGGGGTGAACACCGGGGAGCTGTTTTTT; CDR3: CASSVGGVNTGELFF
size: .; V: TRBV18; D: .; J: TRBJ2-7; DNA: TGTGCCAGCTCACCCACAGTGACACTCTACTACGAGCAGTACTTC; CDR3: CASSPTVTLYYEQYF
size: .; V: TRBV5-1; D: .; J: TRBJ2-3; DNA: TGCGCCAGCAGCTTGGAGGGACGCGGGGGCGATACGCAGTATTTT; CDR3: CASSLEGRGGDTQYF
size: .; V: TRBV19; D: .; J: TRBJ2-3; DNA: TGTGCCAGTAGTGTTCACAGGGTTTCTAGCACAGATACGCAGTATTTT; CDR3: CASSVHRVSSTDTQYF
size: .; V: TRBV7-9; D: .; J: TRBJ1-1; DNA: TGTGCCAGCAGCTCCCCATATCCAGGCTCTGAAGCTTTCTTT; CDR3: CASSSPYPGSEAFF
size: .; V: TRBV30; D: TRBD1; J: TRBJ1-6; DNA: TGTGCCTGGGCGGGACAGGGGTATTCACCCCTCCACTTT; CDR3: CAWAGQGYSPLHF
size: .; V: TRBV24-1; D: TRBD2; J: TRBJ2-1; DNA: TGTGCCACTAGGACTAGCGGTAATGAGCAGTTCTTC; CDR3: CATRTSGNEQFF
size: .; V: TRBV9; D: TRBD1; J: TRBJ1-2; DNA: TGTGCCAGCAGCGCGATTGGGACAGGGGGTTATGGCTACACCTTC; CDR3: CASSAIGTGGYGYTF
size: .; V: TRBV27; D: TRBD1; J: TRBJ2-7; DNA: TGTGCCAGCAGTTTCGCAAGACAGGGGTTCTACGAGCAGTACTTC; CDR3: CASSFARQGFYEQYF
size: .; V: TRBV11-2; D: TRBD2; J: TRBJ2-1; DNA: TGTGCCAGCAGCTTAGAAGCGGGAATCTACAATGAGCAGTTCTTC; CDR3: CASSLEAGIYNEQFF
size: few; V: TRBV4-3; D: TRBD2; J: TRBJ2-7; DNA: TGCGCCAGCAGCCTCTTCCCGCGGGGGGAGTACGAGCAGTACTTC; CDR3: CASSLFPRGEYEQYF
size: large; V: TRBV11-2; D: .; J: TRBJ1-3; DNA: TGTGCCAGCAGCTACGACAGGCCCACCTCTGGAAACACCATATATTTT; CDR3: CASSYDRPTSGNTIYF
size: .; V: TRBV30; D: .; J: TRBJ2-3; DNA: TGTGCCTGGAGCCCTGAGGTGGGGGGAGGAGATACGCAGTATTTT; CDR3: CAWSPEVGGGDTQYF
size: .; V: TRBV11-2; D: TRBD1; J: TRBJ2-2; DNA: TGTGCCAGCATCCACTTGAAGGGGACAGGACGTACCGGGGAGCTGTTTTTT; CDR3: CASIHLKGTGRTGELFF
size: .; V: TRBV7-2; D: TRBD2; J: TRBJ2-1; DNA: TGTGCCAGCAGCCCACCGGGACTAGCGGGGGGTAGTGAGCAGTTCTTC; CDR3: CASSPPGLAGGSEQFF
size: once; V: TRBV5-8; D: .; J: TRBJ1-3; DNA: TGTGCCAGCAGCTGGCCTCAGGGTGGAAACACCATATATTTT; CDR3: CASSWPQGGNTIYF
size: .; V: TRBV5-6; D: TRBD1; J: TRBJ1-2; DNA: TGTGCCAGCAGCTTGTTCGGGACAGGGGACCCCTCTGGCTACACCTTC; CDR3: CASSLFGTGDPSGYTF